Each of the 14 T cell receptor beta chains below was sequenced from the same sample in a study of blood T cell repertoires in COVID-19. Clones were sequenced by immunoSEQ multiplex PCR, and TCRdb holds only the in-frame ones, with some missing. The sample shows about 170,000 clones, 65% to 85% of them seen only once. Material for sequencing was peripheral blood. These receptors all stem from a woman in her seventies who had recovered from COVID-19.

This clone showed up just a few times. This rearrangement joins TRBV2 to TRBJ1-1; D call uncertain. Trimming removed 8 bases from V and 9 bases from J, with 25 bases in between. Germline CDR1 SNHLY, CDR2 FYNNEI. The CDR3 consists of 15 residues. As DNA, the CDR3 is TGTGCCAGCCCCACCTGGGCCGGGGTTTTGGGTCAAGCTTTCTTT. Translation: CASPTWAGVLGQAFF.

The chain links TRBV4-1 to TRBJ2-1; TRBD2 matches at 7 bases. This CDR3 has 16 amino acids. Per the germline V gene, CDR1 is MGHRA and CDR2 is YSYEKL. V lost 2 bases to trimming and J lost 3 bases; unmatched junction nucleotides: 7. Here the CDR3 DNA reads TGCGCCAGCAGCCAATCTCCTGGCGGGGGCTACAATGAGCAGTTCTTC. Translating gives CASSQSPGGGYNEQFF.

This clone was detected only a few times. Mismatch with germline at one junction end may stem from a read error. The chain has TRBV11-3 and TRBJ2-7, with 7 bases matching TRBD1. The germline gives CDR1 SGHNT, CDR2 YENEEA. This CDR3 has 10 amino acids. The CDR3 loop reads CASGPGTVFF. In DNA, the CDR3 is TGTGCCAGCGGACCCGGGACAGTATTCTTC.

The V gene is TRBV15, the J gene TRBJ1-6; TRBD1 matches at 11 bases. V lost 8 bases to trimming and J lost 8 bases; unmatched junction nucleotides: 2. Germline values: CDR1 LNHNV, CDR2 YYDKDF (reference sequence). CDR3 length equals 13 residues. Here the CDR3 DNA reads TGTGCCACCGGGGACAGGGGGTATTCACCCCTCCACTTT. Its translation is CATGDRGYSPLHF.

The chain employs TRBV5-1 and TRBJ2-1; D might be TRBD2 (5 bases). Germline CDR1 is SGHRS and CDR2 is YFSETQ. With 4 bases removed from V and 2 bases from J, the gap between germline ends came to 7 bases. This CDR3 contains 13 residues. CDR3 sequence (DNA): TGCGCCAGCAGCCCCGGGACCTACAATGAGCAGTTCTTC. The encoded protein is CASSPGTYNEQFF.

The chain uses TRBV4-2 and TRBJ1-2, with D unresolved. The germline V and J ends were trimmed by 4 bases and 2 bases, with 5 bases remaining between them. Germline V gene lookup returns CDR1 LGHNA and CDR2 YNFKEQ. The CDR3 runs 12 residues. CDR3 sequence reads: CASSPRNYGYTF. CDR3 coding DNA: TGTGCCAGCAGCCCGAGAAACTATGGCTACACCTTC.

V gene TRBV7-9 combines with J gene TRBJ1-1; D not resolved. Germline V gene data show CDR1 as SEHNR and CDR2 as FQNEAQ (reference sequence). The V end was cut by 1 base, the J end by 6 bases, with 6 bases between. This CDR3 contains 12 residues. The CDR3 nucleotides are TGTGCCAGCAGCTTAGTAGCGGCTGAAGCTTTCTTT. It encodes CASSLVAAEAFF.

V and J are TRBV4-3 and TRBJ1-4; 9 bases are a match to TRBD1. Germline lookup yields CDR1 LGHNA and CDR2 YSLEER. J was trimmed by 8 bases and V by 3 bases; bases with no gene match: 4. The CDR3 sequence is 14 residues long. The CDR3 sequence: CASSQGQGQEKLFF. The CDR3 DNA is TGCGCCAGCAGCCAGGGACAGGGACAGGAAAAACTGTTTTTT.

The sample holds a few counts of this clone. CDR3 amino acids: CASSRLQGTEAFF. As DNA, the CDR3 is TGTGCCAGCAGCCGCCTACAGGGCACTGAAGCTTTCTTT. This chain joins TRBV5-6 and TRBJ1-1; the D gene is possibly TRBD1 (6 bases). Trimming pared 4 bases from V and 4 bases from J, leaving 11 bases between. Looked up from germline, CDR1 is SGHDT and CDR2 is YYEEEE. CDR3 length: 13 amino acids.

The chain combines TRBV18 with TRBJ1-2; TRBD1 matches 9 bases. Looked up from germline, CDR1 is KGHSH and CDR2 is LQKENI. The CDR3 loop spans 15 amino acids. V lost 0 bases and J lost 2; bases outside the gene matches: 1. Written as DNA, the CDR3 is TGTGCCAGCTCACCACCGGGGACAGGGAACTATGGCTACACCTTC. It specifies CASSPPGTGNYGYTF.

The DNA of the CDR3 is TGCAGTGCCAGTGGGGGTGAGGCGGGTCCCTACAATGAGCAGTTCTTC. It encodes CSASGGEAGPYNEQFF. V gene TRBV20-1 combines with J gene TRBJ2-1, with D perhaps given as TRBD1 or TRBD2 (5 bases each). CDR3 length equals 16 residues. V lost 6 bases, J lost 2 bases, and 20 bases lay in between. Per germline, CDR1 DFQATT and CDR2 SNEGSKA (reference sequence).

This clone was recorded a few times. The chain uses TRBV25-1 and TRBJ2-3, with 10 bases lining up with TRBD1. The CDR3 length is 16 residues. The germline V gene encodes CDR1 MGHDK and CDR2 SYGVNS. Germline trimming cut 4 bases from V and 5 bases from J; bases unmatched to any gene: 9. The CDR3 DNA reads as TGTGCCAGCAGTGGTAGAGGGACAGGGGTGAGAGATACGCAGTATTTT. It yields the protein CASSGRGTGVRDTQYF.

The chain links TRBV7-9 to TRBJ1-4; D gene uncertain. V lost 5 bases and J 8 bases, leaving 9 bases between the germline ends. The germline gives CDR1 SEHNR, CDR2 FQNEAQ (reference sequence). CDR3 size: 12 residues. Here the CDR3 reads CASSRVGEKLFF. The CDR3, as DNA: TGTGCCAGCAGCCGGGTCGGGGAAAAACTGTTTTTT.

This clone was observed a few times. The chain has TRBV11-3 and TRBJ2-7, with TRBD1 matching over 8 bases. The germline V gene encodes CDR1 SGHNT and CDR2 YENEEA. With 5 bases clipped from V and 2 bases from J, the junction kept 5 bases outside the gene matches. The CDR3 sequence is 14 residues long. The CDR3 region has the DNA TGTGCCAGCAGCCCGACAGGGGCTACCTACGAGCAGTACTTC. Translation gives CASSPTGATYEQYF.